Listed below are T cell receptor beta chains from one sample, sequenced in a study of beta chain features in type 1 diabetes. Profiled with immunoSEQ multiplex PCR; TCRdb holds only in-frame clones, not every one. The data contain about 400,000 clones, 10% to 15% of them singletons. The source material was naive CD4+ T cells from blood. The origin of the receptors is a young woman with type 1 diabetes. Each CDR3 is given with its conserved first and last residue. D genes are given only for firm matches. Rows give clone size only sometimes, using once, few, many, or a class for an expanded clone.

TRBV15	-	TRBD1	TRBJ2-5	CATSPQQGVKGKETQYF	TGTGCCACGAGCCCCCAACAGGGGGTGAAGGGGAAAGAGACCCAGTACTTC
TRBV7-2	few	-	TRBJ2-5	CASSRAGETQYF	TGTGCCAGCTCTCGGGCAGGGGAGACCCAGTACTTC
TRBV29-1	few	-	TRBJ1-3	CSARQPSGNTIYF	TGCAGCGCCAGACAGCCCTCTGGAAACACCATATATTTT
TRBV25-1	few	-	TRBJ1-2	CASSKRSQGRNGYTF	TGTGCCAGCAGCAAAAGGTCCCAGGGGAGAAATGGCTACACCTTC
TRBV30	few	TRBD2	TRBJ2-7	CAWSPYVGLADYEQYF	TGTGCCTGGAGCCCGTACGTGGGACTAGCGGACTACGAGCAGTACTTC
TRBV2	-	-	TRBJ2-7	CASTAVIRGYEQYF	TGTGCCAGCACCGCAGTGATCAGGGGTTACGAGCAGTACTTC
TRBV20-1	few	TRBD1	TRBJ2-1	CSASQGVLQFF	TGCAGTGCTTCCCAGGGGGTTTTGCAGTTCTTC
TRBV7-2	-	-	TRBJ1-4	CASSPRVTNEKLFF	TGTGCCAGCAGCCCCAGGGTTACTAATGAAAAACTGTTTTTT
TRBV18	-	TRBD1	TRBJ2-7	CASSDRGYEQYF	TGTGCCAGTTCGGACAGGGGGTACGAGCAGTACTTC
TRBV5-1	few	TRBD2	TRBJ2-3	CASSTTILAGEADTQYF	TGCGCCAGCAGCACCACCATCCTAGCGGGGGAGGCAGATACGCAGTATTTT
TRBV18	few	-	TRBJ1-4	CASSPRAAEKLFF	TGTGCCAGCTCACCACGGGCAGCCGAAAAACTGTTTTTT
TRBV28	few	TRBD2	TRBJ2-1	CASSLGASGRTYNEQFF	TGTGCCAGCAGTTTAGGAGCTAGCGGGAGGACCTACAATGAGCAGTTCTTC
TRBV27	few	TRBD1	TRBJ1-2	CASMTTGGNYGYTF	TGTGCCAGCATGACAACAGGGGGGAACTATGGCTACACCTTC
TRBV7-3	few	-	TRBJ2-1	CASSPPNPGSNEQFF	TGTGCCAGCAGCCCCCCAAACCCGGGGAGCAATGAGCAGTTCTTC
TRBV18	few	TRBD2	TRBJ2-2	CASSERENTGELFF	TGTGCCAGCTCAGAGCGGGAGAACACCGGGGAGCTGTTTTTT
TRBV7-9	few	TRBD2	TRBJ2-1	CASSRTSGAYNEQFF	TGTGCCAGCAGCCGAACTAGCGGAGCCTACAATGAGCAGTTCTTC
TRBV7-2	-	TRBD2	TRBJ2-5	CASSPLAGLQETQYF	TGTGCCAGCAGCCCCCTAGCGGGGCTACAAGAGACCCAGTACTTC
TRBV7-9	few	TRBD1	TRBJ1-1	CASSVQTGGTAEAFF	TGTGCCAGCAGCGTACAGACAGGGGGGACGGCTGAAGCTTTCTTT
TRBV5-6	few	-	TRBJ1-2	CASSLQGTPSYTF	TGTGCCAGCAGCTTGCAAGGGACACCCTCCTACACCTTC
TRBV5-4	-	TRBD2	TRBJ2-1	CASSDTGGATGEQFF	TGTGCCAGCTCCGATACCGGGGGGGCCACCGGTGAGCAGTTCTTC
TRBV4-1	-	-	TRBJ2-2	CASSQAGSGTGELFF	TGCGCCAGCAGCCAAGCAGGTTCCGGTACCGGGGAGCTGTTTTTT
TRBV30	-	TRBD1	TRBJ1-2	CAWSGPPDRGKEGYTF	TGTGCCTGGAGTGGCCCCCCCGACAGGGGGAAAGAAGGCTACACCTTC
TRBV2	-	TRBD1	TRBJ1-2	CASTEGTGGGYGYTF	TGTGCCAGCACCGAAGGGACAGGGGGCGGTTATGGCTACACCTTC
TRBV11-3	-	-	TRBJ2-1	CASSLDRNFYNEQFF	TGTGCCAGCAGCTTAGATCGAAACTTCTACAATGAGCAGTTCTTC
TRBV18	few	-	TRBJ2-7	CASSSRGGDPYEQYF	TGTGCCAGCTCATCACGAGGCGGTGACCCCTACGAGCAGTACTTC
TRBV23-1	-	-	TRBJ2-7	CASNLGRAYEQYF	TGCGCCAGCAACCTCGGCAGGGCCTACGAGCAGTACTTC
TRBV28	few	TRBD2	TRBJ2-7	CASSLLGTSGIYEQYF	TGTGCCAGCAGTCTTCTTGGGACTAGCGGGATCTACGAGCAGTACTTC
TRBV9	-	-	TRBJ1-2	CASSVVGGGYTF	TGTGCCAGCAGCGTAGTCGGGGGTGGCTACACCTTC
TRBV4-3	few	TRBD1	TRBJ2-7	CASSPGTGEYEQYF	TGCGCCAGCAGCCCCGGGACAGGGGAATACGAGCAGTACTTC
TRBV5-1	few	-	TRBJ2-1	CASSRGSAVGNEQFF	TGCGCCAGCAGCCGGGGGTCGGCGGTGGGCAATGAGCAGTTCTTC
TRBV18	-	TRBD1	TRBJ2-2	CASSPGQGHGELFF	TGTGCCAGCTCACCAGGACAGGGGCACGGGGAGCTGTTTTTT
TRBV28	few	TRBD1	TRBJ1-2	CASRRQGRVNGYTF	TGTGCCAGCAGGAGACAGGGACGAGTCAATGGCTACACCTTC
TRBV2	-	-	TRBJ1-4	CASRREEEKLFF	TGTGCCAGCAGGAGGGAGGAGGAAAAACTGTTTTTT
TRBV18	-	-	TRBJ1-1	CASTGQSTEAFF	TGTGCCAGCACCGGACAGTCCACTGAAGCTTTCTTT
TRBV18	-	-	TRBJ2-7	CASSPSQLSYEQYF	TGTGCCAGCTCACCGTCCCAACTTTCCTACGAGCAGTACTTC
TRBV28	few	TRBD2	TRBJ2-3	CASSLTSAQYTDTQYF	TGTGCCAGCAGTTTGACTAGCGCTCAATACACAGATACGCAGTATTTT
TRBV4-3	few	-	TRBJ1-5	CASSQEFGDQPQHF	TGCGCCAGCAGCCAAGAATTCGGAGATCAGCCCCAGCATTTT